Listed below are T cell receptor beta chains from one sample, sequenced in a study of siplizumab effects on memory and regulatory T cells. The data were produced by immunoSEQ multiplex PCR, yet TCRdb's version contains in-frame clones alone and is incomplete. The data show 55,000 to 70,000 clones, approximately 93% seen once. The specimen was CD8+ T cells sorted from blood. The receptors originated from a human donor in good health. Both conserved end residues are part of each CDR3. A D gene is named only where the DNA matches it firmly. For some rows the clone size is stated as once, few or many, or as a class when expanded; others skip it.

>TRBD1|TRBJ1-4|TRBV5-1|.
TGCGCCAGCAGTTCCGACCCTCAGACAGGGCCTAATGAAAAACTGTTTTTT
CASSSDPQTGPNEKLFF
>TRBD2|TRBJ2-3|TRBV7-9|.
TGTGCCAGCAGTCCCGGGACTAGCGGGAGTGAGGTCACAGATACGCAGTATTTT
CASSPGTSGSEVTDTQYF
>.|TRBJ2-7|TRBV6-1|.
TGTGCCAGCAGCACAGGGATCTCCTACGAGCAGTACTTC
CASSTGISYEQYF
>.|TRBJ2-4|TRBV5-6|.
TGTGCCAGCAGCCGGATGGGGGGCAGAAACATTCAGTACTTC
CASSRMGGRNIQYF
>.|TRBJ2-2|TRBV6-5|.
TGTGCCAGCAGTTACACGAATAAGTACGGGGAGCTGTTTTTT
CASSYTNKYGELFF
>.|TRBJ1-1|TRBV14|.
TGTGCCAGCAGCCAAGATCTTTTGGGGACGCTGAACACTGAAGCTTTCTTT
CASSQDLLGTLNTEAFF
>TRBD2|TRBJ2-1|TRBV7-3|.
TGTGCCAGCAGCTTAAGAGGAGAGGCGGGAGGGAACTACAATGAGCAGTTCTTC
CASSLRGEAGGNYNEQFF
>.|TRBJ1-1|TRBV7-9|once
TGTGCCAGCAGCTTACCAGGGGTCGGCACTGAAGCTTTCTTT
CASSLPGVGTEAFF
>TRBD1|TRBJ1-1|TRBV4-3|.
TGCGCCAGCAGCCCATATGGACAGGGAGAAACTGAAGCTTTCTTT
CASSPYGQGETEAFF
>TRBD2|TRBJ2-7|TRBV7-9|.
TGTGCCAGCACCGAAGGAGGGGGACTAGCGGGGCCGGGTTCCTACGAGCAGTACTTC
CASTEGGGLAGPGSYEQYF
>.|TRBJ1-1|TRBV10-2|once
TGCGCCAGCAGTCCCCGTCGGGATACTGAAGCTTTCTTT
CASSPRRDTEAFF
>TRBD2|TRBJ2-1|TRBV7-9|.
TGTGCCAGCAGCTTAGCGCAGCGGCTAGCGGTGATAAATGAGCAGTTCTTC
CASSLAQRLAVINEQFF
>TRBD1|TRBJ2-7|TRBV19|.
TGTGCCAGTAGTATGGGACAGGGAGTGCCCTACGAGCAGTACTTC
CASSMGQGVPYEQYF
>TRBD2|TRBJ2-7|TRBV28|.
TGTGCCAGCAGTTCTCCAGGGCGGGGGAGGCACGAGCAGTACTTC
CASSSPGRGRHEQYF
>.|TRBJ1-2|TRBV9|.
TGTGCCAGCAGCTCCCCTGGCAGCCAAAGGGGCTACACCTTC
CASSSPGSQRGYTF
>.|TRBJ1-2|TRBV7-9|.
TGTGCCAGCAGCTTAGCGTTGATAGCGAAAGCTAACTATGGCTACACCTTC
CASSLALIAKANYGYTF
>TRBD2|TRBJ2-2|TRBV29-1|.
TGCAGCGTTGAAGGGACTAGCGGGAGTATAAACACCGGGGAGCTGTTTTTT
CSVEGTSGSINTGELFF
>.|TRBJ2-3|TRBV19|.
TGTGCCAGTAACAGGGATTCTAGCACAGATACGCAGTATTTT
CASNRDSSTDTQYF
>.|TRBJ2-1|TRBV4-3|.
TGCGCCAGCAGCCCCAGGGGGGCCTACAATGAGCAGTTCTTC
CASSPRGAYNEQFF
>.|TRBJ1-1|TRBV4-1|.
TGCGCCAGCAGCCAAGGGGCCGCGATGAACACTGAAGCTTTCTTT
CASSQGAAMNTEAFF
>.|TRBJ1-1|TRBV13|once
TGTGCCAGCAGCCCTACAGGACACGGTCCCATGAACACTGAAGCTTTCTTT
CASSPTGHGPMNTEAFF
>TRBD2|TRBJ2-3|TRBV30|.
TGTGCCTGGAATCCGGGACTAAGCACAGATACGCAGTATTTT
CAWNPGLSTDTQYF
>.|TRBJ1-1|TRBV30|.
TGTGCCTGGAGTGTCAAGGGGGAGAACACTGAAGCTTTCTTT
CAWSVKGENTEAFF
>TRBD1|TRBJ2-3|TRBV4-2|.
TGTGCCAGCAGCCAATCATTTCCAGGACAGGGGGTGACAGATACGCAGTATTTT
CASSQSFPGQGVTDTQYF
>.|TRBJ2-3|TRBV4-3|.
TGCGCCAGCAGCCAAGATCTTGGTCACAGCCTTAGCACAGATACGCAGTATTTT
CASSQDLGHSLSTDTQYF